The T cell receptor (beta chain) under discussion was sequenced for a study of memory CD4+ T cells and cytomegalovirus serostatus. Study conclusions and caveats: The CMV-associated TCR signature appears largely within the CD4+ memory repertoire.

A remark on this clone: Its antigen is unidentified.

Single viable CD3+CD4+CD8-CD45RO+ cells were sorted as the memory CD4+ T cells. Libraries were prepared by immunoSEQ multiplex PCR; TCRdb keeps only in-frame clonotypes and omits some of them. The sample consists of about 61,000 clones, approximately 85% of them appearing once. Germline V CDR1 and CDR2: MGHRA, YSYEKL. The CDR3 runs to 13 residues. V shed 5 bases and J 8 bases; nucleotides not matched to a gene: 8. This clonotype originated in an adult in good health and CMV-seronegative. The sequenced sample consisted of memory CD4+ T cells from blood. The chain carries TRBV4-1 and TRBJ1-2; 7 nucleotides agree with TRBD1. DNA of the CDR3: TGCGCCAGCAGCTCTGGAACAGGGGAGGGCTACACCTTC. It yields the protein CASSSGTGEGYTF.